This TCR beta chain was sequenced during a study of sequential checkpoint blockade in melanoma. Study overall: Each arm's sequence ended with maintenance nivolumab. Under 25 patients had matched tumor biopsies before treatment and at week 13 after nivolumab or ipilimumab alone.

The treatment was: randomized to nivolumab then ipilimumab (arm A) or the reverse (arm B). No patient had prior DNA-damaging chemotherapy. Clones were sequenced by immunoSEQ multiplex PCR, and TCRdb holds only the in-frame ones, with some missing. The table includes 6,000 or so clones, around 21% detected once. Findings and caveats of the study: For nivolumab-first patients, baseline tumor clonality was associated with response.

Trimming removed 4 bases at V and 5 bases at J, with 17 bases between. CDR1 is MGHDK and CDR2 is SYGVNS in the germline V gene. CDR3 length: 15 residues. With respect to this clone: The target antigen is unknown.

Specimen: tumor tissue (inferred from file names), collected from a patient given nivolumab and ipilimumab in sequence. This TCR came from a human donor with melanoma. This sequence joins TRBV25-1 and TRBJ2-5, with a weak D call TRBD2 (6 bases). CDR3 sequence: CASSVPGASRETQYF. The CDR3 region has the DNA TGTGCCAGCAGTGTTCCGGGAGCGAGTCGGGAGACCCAGTACTTC.